These T cell receptor beta chains were read from a single sample in a study of cytomegalovirus exposure and HLA in healthy donors. Only in-frame clones appear in the TCRdb table, and some are missing; sequencing was by immunoSEQ multiplex PCR. The sample holds about 120,000 clones, around nine tenths seen once. The sequencing input was PBMCs. The receptors derive from a man in his late teens or twenties in good health and CMV-seropositive. Each CDR3 is given with its conserved first and last residue.

v_call cdr3_aa
TRBV4-1 CASSSPGVGYPPVYNTGELFF
TRBV5-1 CASSLRERGLSSTDTQYF
TRBV6-1 CASSEWDGTLSYEQYF
TRBV27 CASSLFSMRDYLGSPLHF
TRBV6-4 CASSDPVRVGTGELFF
TRBV5-1 CASRPRGTGGSYNEQFF
TRBV19 CASSIFGDKGNEQFF
TRBV28 CASSGHYEQYF
TRBV30 CAWSVGQGFMSPLHF
TRBV28 CASMDFDGYTF
TRBV28 CASSPEQGARAFF
TRBV20-1 CSAGSGFEQYF
TRBV6-1 CASSVFQGIDTEAFF
TRBV2 CAEEGDTEAFF
TRBV4-1 CASSQLGRDGYTF
TRBV4-1 CASSQGTGGAETQYF
TRBV7-9 CASSGDLRDSPNYEQYF
TRBV11-2 CASRPPAGGYNEQFF
TRBV6-1 CASSVAVNQPQHF
TRBV18 CASSPGGTGRGNTIYF
TRBV5-1 CASSPTRPQETQYF
TRBV5-4 CASSAGRGRSGNTIYF
TRBV7-9 CASSKRTGAMNTEAFF
TRBV20-1 CSAGQGNEQYF
TRBV7-2 CASSLSPSYNEQFF
TRBV5-1 CASTGTGGPAFF
TRBV27 CASSLGGGWNQPQHF
TRBV5-1 CASSPGQGARDGYTF
TRBV13 CASSVDRGLESSLHF
TRBV5-4 CASSFDGAEQYF
TRBV7-9 CASSLMDTGDTIYF
TRBV28 CASSFHPGGANEQYF
TRBV10-3 CAISGQNNSPLHF
TRBV15 CATSVLRRGGGELFF
TRBV19 CASSTPRSYEQYF
TRBV6-4 CASSDSLGPFDGYTF
TRBV7-9 CASSSDRGFNQPQHF
TRBV29-1 CSVVGRGGNYEQYF
TRBV5-4 CASSPYRTGEDEQFF
TRBV19 CASSFWTGEGYTF
TRBV29-1 CSVEVKQGLAGAQFF
TRBV6-5 CASSHTGSTNYGYTF
TRBV27 CASSRTSRYEQYF
TRBV7-8 CASSHSTRQGRAEQFF
TRBV7-9 CASSPAASGAYYEQYF
TRBV27 CASSLYVRLSPSTDTQYF
TRBV7-6 CASSLGTSVPDTQYF
TRBV5-6 CASSLKNTGPNTEAFF
TRBV7-9 CASSSGQGPSPEKLFF
TRBV5-1 CASSLVQDTDTQYF
TRBV25-1 CASSEEGGGAPDTQYF
TRBV28 CASSRDRGYEQYF